Reported below is one T cell receptor beta chain. This specimen belongs to a study of technical replicates of blood from several donors. This table comes from immunoSEQ multiplex PCR, and its TCRdb copy is limited to in-frame clones, with some not included. The sample gives 70,000 or so clones, 88% of which show up once; 4% to 5% is in the top ten. This CDR3 comprises 14 residues. V was clipped by 3 bases and J by 10 bases; unmatched bases: 7. CDR1 and CDR2 (germline): SGHAT, FQNNGV. The sequence was collected from a human donor in good health. Some clones in this sample may be carry-over from other donors' samples. V and J are TRBV11-2 and TRBJ2-1; 9 bases are shared with TRBD1. Source material: PBMCs. The CDR3: CASSFGTGLDEQFF. DNA for the CDR3: TGTGCCAGCAGCTTTGGGACAGGGTTGGACGAGCAGTTCTTC.